This paragraph reports one TCR beta chain. These data belong to a study of T cells in Graves' hyperthyroidism and ophthalmopathy. The germline CDR1 and CDR2 sequences are DFQATT and SNEGSKA (reference sequence). The CDR3 extends over 15 amino acids. V lost 0 bases to trimming and J lost 2 bases, with 11 bases between them. Using RNA transcripts as the source, TCR beta CDR3 regions were amplified. A set of HTBI primers served as the primers for a first-round RT-PCR of the TCR CDR3. TCRdb reprocessed the multiplex PCR reads with MiXCR, giving one entry per CDR3 protein. The table records 700,000 or so distinct CDR3 sequences, around 17% of them present only once.

The sample comprised blood. The sequence derives from a man aged 18-30 years with Graves' hyperthyroidism. The chain links TRBV20-1 to TRBJ2-1; D not resolved. The CDR3 coding sequence is TGCAGTGCTAGAGATCGAGCGTACCCCTACAATGAGCAGTTCTTC. It yields the protein CSARDRAYPYNEQFF.